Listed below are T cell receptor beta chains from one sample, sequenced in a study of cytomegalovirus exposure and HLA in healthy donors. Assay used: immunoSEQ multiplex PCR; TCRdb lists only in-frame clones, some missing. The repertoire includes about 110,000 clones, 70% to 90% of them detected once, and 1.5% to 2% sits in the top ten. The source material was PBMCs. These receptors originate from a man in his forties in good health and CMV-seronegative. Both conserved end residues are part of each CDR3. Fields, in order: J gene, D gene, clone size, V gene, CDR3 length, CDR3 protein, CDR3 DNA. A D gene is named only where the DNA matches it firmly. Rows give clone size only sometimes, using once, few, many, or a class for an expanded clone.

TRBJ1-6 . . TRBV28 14 CANGRGSSNSPLHF TGTGCCAACGGGAGAGGGAGTTCCAATTCACCCCTCCACTTT
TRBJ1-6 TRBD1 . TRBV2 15 CASYRGLSYNSPLHF TGTGCCAGCTACAGGGGGCTCTCCTATAATTCACCCCTCCACTTT
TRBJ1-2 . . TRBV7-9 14 CASGGGRTNYGYTF TGTGCCAGCGGCGGTGGGAGGACCAACTATGGCTACACCTTC
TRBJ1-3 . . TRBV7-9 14 CASSLTDIGNTIYF TGTGCCAGCAGCTTAACGGACATCGGAAACACCATATATTTT
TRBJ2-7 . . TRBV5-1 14 CASSGSGFSYEQYF TGCGCCAGCAGCGGGAGCGGGTTCAGCTACGAGCAGTACTTC
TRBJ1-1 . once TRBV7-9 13 CASSLVRGPEAFF TGTGCCAGCAGCTTAGTCAGGGGACCTGAAGCTTTCTTT
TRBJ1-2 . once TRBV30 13 CAWSLGGDYGYTF TGTGCCTGGAGTCTGGGGGGAGACTATGGCTACACCTTC
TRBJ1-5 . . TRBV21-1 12 CASSKTGQPQHF TGTGCCAGCAGCAAAACGGGTCAGCCCCAGCATTTT
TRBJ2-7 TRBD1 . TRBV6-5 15 CASSYSAGGSYEQYF TGTGCCAGCAGTTACTCGGCAGGGGGCTCCTACGAGCAGTACTTC
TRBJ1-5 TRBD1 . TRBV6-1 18 CASSEGDRGRGYNQPQHF TGTGCCAGCAGTGAGGGGGACAGGGGGCGAGGGTACAATCAGCCCCAGCATTTT
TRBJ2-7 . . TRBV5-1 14 CASSTDQGSYEQYF TGCGCCAGCAGCACGGACCAGGGGTCCTACGAGCAGTACTTC
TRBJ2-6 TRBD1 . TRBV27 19 CASSPYTTGKSSGANVLTF TGTGCCAGCAGTCCCTACACGACAGGGAAGAGCTCTGGGGCCAACGTCCTGACTTTC
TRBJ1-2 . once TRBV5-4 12 CASSLVSNGYTF TGTGCCAGCAGCTTGGTGAGCAATGGCTACACCTTC
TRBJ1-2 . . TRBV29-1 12 CSTADSNYGYTF TGCAGCACCGCGGACAGTAACTATGGCTACACCTTC
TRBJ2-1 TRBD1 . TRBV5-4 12 CASSQQGNEQFF TGTGCCAGCAGCCAACAGGGGAATGAGCAGTTCTTC
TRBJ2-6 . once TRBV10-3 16 CAISETVSSGANVLTF TGTGCCATCAGTGAAACAGTAAGCTCTGGGGCCAACGTCCTGACTTTC
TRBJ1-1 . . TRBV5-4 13 CASSLDSRTEAFF TGTGCCAGCAGCTTGGACAGTCGGACTGAAGCTTTCTTT
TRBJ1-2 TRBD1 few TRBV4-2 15 CASSPRDRRLIGYTF TGTGCCAGCAGCCCTAGGGACAGAAGGCTTATTGGCTACACCTTC
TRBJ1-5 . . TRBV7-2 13 CASSFESREPQHF TGTGCCAGCAGCTTCGAGAGCAGGGAGCCCCAGCATTTT
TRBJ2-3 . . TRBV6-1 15 CASSPLGASTDTQYF TGTGCCAGCAGTCCTCTGGGGGCCAGCACAGATACGCAGTATTTT
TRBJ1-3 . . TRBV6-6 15 CASRPRRQEGNTIYF TGTGCCAGCAGACCTCGCCGACAGGAAGGAAACACCATATATTTT
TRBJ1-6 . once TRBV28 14 CASCGSSYNSPLHF TGTGCCAGCTGCGGTAGCTCCTATAATTCACCCCTCCACTTT
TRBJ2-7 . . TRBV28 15 CASRHIVAGNYEQYF TGTGCCAGCCGTCATATCGTGGCAGGTAACTACGAGCAGTACTTC
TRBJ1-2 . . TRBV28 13 CASIGGETYGYTF TGTGCCAGCATTGGGGGGGAAACCTATGGCTACACCTTC
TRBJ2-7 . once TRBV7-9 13 CASSLGPGTKQYF TGTGCCAGCAGCTTAGGGCCGGGTACGAAACAGTACTTC
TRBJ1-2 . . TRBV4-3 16 CASSQVLGGGAGGYTF TGCGCCAGCAGCCAAGTGCTTGGGGGGGGCGCGGGGGGCTACACCTTC
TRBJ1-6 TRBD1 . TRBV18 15 CASSPGQGAYSPLHF TGTGCCAGCTCACCAGGGCAGGGGGCCTATTCACCCCTCCACTTT
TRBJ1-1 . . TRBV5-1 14 CASSALGGDTEAFF TGCGCCAGCAGCGCCTTAGGAGGGGACACTGAAGCTTTCTTT
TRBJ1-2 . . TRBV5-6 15 CASSFNQGTERGYTF TGTGCCAGCAGCTTCAATCAAGGGACTGAGCGGGGCTACACCTTC
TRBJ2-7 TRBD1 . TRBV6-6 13 CASRTGTGNEQYF TGTGCCAGCAGAACCGGGACAGGGAACGAGCAGTACTTC
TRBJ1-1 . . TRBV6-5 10 CASSWGLAFF TGTGCCAGCAGTTGGGGGCTTGCTTTCTTT
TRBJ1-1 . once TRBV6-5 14 CASSYGAENTEAFF TGTGCCAGCAGTTACGGGGCCGAGAACACTGAAGCTTTCTTT
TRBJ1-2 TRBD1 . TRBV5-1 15 CASSNLGQGASGYTF TGCGCCAGCAGCAATCTCGGACAGGGGGCGAGCGGCTACACCTTC
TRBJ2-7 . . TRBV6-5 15 CASSYALISSYEQYF TGTGCCAGCAGTTACGCCCTCATCAGCTCCTACGAGCAGTACTTC
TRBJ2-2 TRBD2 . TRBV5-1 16 CASSFLAGANTGELFF TGCGCCAGCAGCTTCTTAGCGGGAGCTAACACCGGGGAGCTGTTTTTT
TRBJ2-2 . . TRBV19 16 CASNGFGLPNTGELFF TGTGCCAGTAATGGTTTTGGACTCCCGAACACCGGGGAGCTGTTTTTT
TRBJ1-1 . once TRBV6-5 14 CASYSTPLNTEAFF TGTGCCTCCTACTCTACCCCCTTGAACACTGAAGCTTTCTTT
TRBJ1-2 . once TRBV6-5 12 CATKPGNYGYTF TGTGCTACCAAGCCTGGTAACTATGGCTACACCTTC
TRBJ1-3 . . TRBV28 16 CASSPWTANSGNTIYF TGTGCCAGCAGTCCCTGGACAGCCAACTCTGGAAACACCATATATTTT
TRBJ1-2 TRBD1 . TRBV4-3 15 CASSQGVTGFYGYTF TGCGCCAGCAGCCAAGGGGTGACAGGGTTCTATGGCTACACCTTC
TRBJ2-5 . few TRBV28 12 CASSSGVETQYF TGTGCCAGCAGTTCAGGGGTAGAGACCCAGTACTTC
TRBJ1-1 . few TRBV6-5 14 CASRSPAGSTEAFF TGTGCCAGCAGGTCCCCAGCGGGAAGCACTGAAGCTTTCTTT
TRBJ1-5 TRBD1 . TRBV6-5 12 CASGQGKQPQHF TGTGCCAGCGGACAGGGAAAGCAGCCCCAGCATTTT
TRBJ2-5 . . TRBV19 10 CASSAKLEYF TGTGCCAGTAGTGCCAAGCTAGAATACTTC
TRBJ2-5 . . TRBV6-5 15 CASSPPGAPRKTQYF TGTGCCAGCAGTCCCCCAGGGGCCCCGAGGAAGACCCAGTACTTC
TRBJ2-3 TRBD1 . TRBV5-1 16 CASQITGTVLLDTQYF TGCGCCAGCCAAATCACCGGGACAGTACTATTAGATACGCAGTATTTT